A single T cell receptor (beta chain) is shown here with its context. The antigen remains unidentified. This entry is derived from a study of cytomegalovirus exposure and HLA in healthy donors. General observations from the study: V segments that were indistinguishable, TRBV6-2 and TRBV6-3 among them, were omitted from analysis. Upon later analysis, TCR association rates were observed to vary by HLA locus, being highest for DRB1 and lowest for HLA-C.

Per germline, CDR1 MNHNY and CDR2 SVGAGI (reference sequence). Between the trimmed V and J ends, which lost 4 bases and 7 bases, there was a span of 20 bases. This CDR3 is 16 amino acids long. 13 Jbeta primers and 60 Vbeta primers were used for the PCR. Clones were read by immunoSEQ multiplex PCR, and TCRdb kept only the in-frame ones, dropping some. Of 250,000 to 350,000 clones listed, over 70% are singletons. The chain joins TRBV6-6 to TRBJ1-5; D is unclear. Sequencing was carried out using PBMCs. The source of this sequence is a girl under 10 years old in good health and CMV-seronegative. CDR3 protein: CASSLRRDRVVQPQHF. The CDR3 DNA sequence: TGTGCCAGCAGTTTGCGCCGGGATAGGGTGGTGCAGCCCCAGCATTTT.